This passage covers 24 T cell receptor beta chains from one sample sequenced in a study of blood T cell repertoires in COVID-19. Profiled with immunoSEQ multiplex PCR; TCRdb holds only in-frame clones, not every one. The sample has around 150,000 clones, approximately 90% seen once. The material sequenced was peripheral blood. These receptors all stem from a woman in her sixties with active or convalescent COVID-19.

As to this clone: In the same sample, other DNA sequences code for this CDR3. The chain has TRBV10-3 and TRBJ2-3; 8 nucleotides align to TRBD2. CDR1 and CDR2 (germline): ENHRY, SYGVKD. V shed 2 bases and J 1 base; nucleotides not matched to a gene: 5. This CDR3 has 16 amino acids. Here the CDR3 reads CAISESSGGRTDTQYF. The CDR3 bases are TGTGCCATCAGTGAGAGCAGCGGGGGCCGCACAGATACGCAGTATTTT.

The J gene is TRBJ2-3, the V gene TRBV13; D is uncertain. This CDR3 contains 13 residues. V lost 5 bases and J 4 bases, leaving 10 bases between the germline ends. Looked up from germline, CDR1 is PRHDT and CDR2 is FYEKMQ (reference sequence). CDR3 protein: CASSPSRADTQYF. CDR3 nucleotides: TGTGCCAGCAGCCCGAGCCGGGCAGATACGCAGTATTTT.

This clone was picked up one time. CDR3 sequence: CASSEIRTGNYGYTF. The CDR3, as DNA: TGTGCCAGCAGTGAAATCCGGACAGGGAACTATGGCTACACCTTC. The chain combines TRBV25-1 with TRBJ1-2; the match to TRBD1 covers 8 bases. V was clipped by 2 bases and J by 2 bases; unmatched bases: 4. Germline loops: CDR1 MGHDK, CDR2 SYGVNS. The CDR3 length is 15 residues.

The V and J genes are TRBV2 and TRBJ2-7; possible D gene TRBD2, 5 bases. This CDR3 contains 11 residues. V was trimmed by 8 bases and J by 4 bases, leaving 9 bases between them. Germline V gene sequence: CDR1 SNHLY, CDR2 FYNNEI. This chain's CDR3 is CASAGEYEQYF. The CDR3 DNA follows: TGTGCCAGCGCTGGGGAGTACGAGCAGTACTTC.

The rearrangement links TRBV7-2 to TRBJ1-3, with D perhaps matching TRBD1 (5 bases). The CDR3 loop spans 16 amino acids. Germline CDR1 and CDR2: SGHTA and FQGNSA. Trimming cost V 1 base and J 1 base, with 11 bases left between them. The CDR3 protein is CASSLDSPGSGNTIYF. The CDR3 DNA follows: TGTGCCAGCAGCTTAGATTCCCCAGGGTCTGGAAACACCATATATTTT.

The chain has TRBV4-1 and TRBJ2-1, with TRBD2 matching 9 bases. Germline CDR1 MGHRA, CDR2 YSYEKL. V shed 1 base, J shed 10 bases, and the junction held 2 bases outside the gene matches. This CDR3 has 13 amino acids. As DNA, the CDR3 is TGCGCCAGCAGCCAAGGGAGCGGGGGGGAGCAGTTCTTC. Translating it yields CASSQGSGGEQFF.

The V gene is TRBV24-1, the J gene TRBJ2-7; the match to TRBD2 covers 7 bases. CDR3 size: 14 residues. The ends lost 9 bases at V and 7 bases at J; junction bases unmatched: 14. Germline CDR1 reads KGHDR; CDR2 reads SFDVKD. This CDR3 is CATSSGGSSGEQYF. As DNA, the CDR3 is TGTGCCACCTCTTCGGGGGGATCCTCGGGGGAGCAGTACTTC.

The chain uses TRBV7-2 and TRBJ2-3; D is unresolved. Germline lookup yields CDR1 SGHTA and CDR2 FQGNSA. The germline V and J ends were trimmed by 5 bases and 0 bases, with 9 bases remaining between them. This CDR3 contains 14 residues. The CDR3 protein is CASSLQSSTDTQYF. In DNA, the CDR3 is TGTGCCAGCAGCCTCCAGTCTAGCACAGATACGCAGTATTTT.

The chain is built from TRBV10-3 and TRBJ1-2, with 8 nucleotides matching TRBD1. The CDR3 consists of 13 residues. J was trimmed by 5 bases and V by 6 bases; bases with no gene match: 5. The V gene's germline CDR1 is ENHRY and CDR2 SYGVKD. The CDR3 region has the DNA TGTGCCATCAGCGATGGACAGGGTTATGGCTACACCTTC. This gives the protein CAISDGQGYGYTF.

This clone has only a few counts. The chain joins TRBV4-3 to TRBJ1-1; 8 positions match TRBD1. The length of the CDR3 is 13 residues. V trimming: 4 bases; J trimming: 10 bases; junction bases outside the gene matches: 8. CDR1 is LGHNA and CDR2 is YSLEER in the germline V gene. The chain's CDR3 is CASSLGLTGGAFF. The CDR3 nucleotides are TGCGCCAGCAGCCTTGGCTTAACAGGGGGAGCTTTCTTT.

The chain uses TRBV15 and TRBJ1-3; 8 bases are a match to TRBD1. J gave up 4 bases and V 2 bases, and 7 bases lay outside the gene matches. The CDR3 has 16 residues. Germline V CDR1 and CDR2: LNHNV, YYDKDF (reference sequence). CDR3 in amino acids: CATSRTQGARGNTIYF. The CDR3 DNA reads TGTGCCACCAGCAGAACCCAGGGGGCTCGAGGAAACACCATATATTTT.

The gene calls are TRBV6-2 or TRBV6-3 and TRBJ1-2; the match to TRBD1 covers 8 bases. This CDR3 has 14 amino acids. The germline gives CDR1 MNHEY, CDR2 SVGEGT. V dropped 0 bases and J dropped 8; count of bases not matched to a gene: 5. CDR3 DNA: TGTGCCAGCAGTTACTCGACAGGGGCGCACGGCTACACCTTC. Its protein is CASSYSTGAHGYTF.

The count of this clone is one. The rearrangement uses TRBV7-8 and TRBJ2-2; 9 bases are a match to TRBD2. The CDR3 totals 15 residues. Germline values: CDR1 SGHVS, CDR2 FQNEAQ. The V segment lost 1 base and the J segment 6 bases; nucleotides outside the gene matches: 3. The CDR3 is CASSLDGGGAGELFF. CDR3 DNA sequence: TGTGCCAGCAGCTTAGATGGCGGGGGGGCCGGGGAGCTGTTTTTT.

The rearrangement uses TRBV7-9 and TRBJ1-4, with no clear D. This CDR3 contains 15 residues. CDR1 is SEHNR, CDR2 FQNEAQ, per germline (reference sequence). V gave up 7 bases and J gave up 3 bases, with 15 bases separating them. CDR3 bases: TGTGCCAGCATTAGATCGGCGGCGGCTAATGAAAAACTGTTTTTT. Protein product: CASIRSAAANEKLFF. The full variable domain, its missing parts supplied by reference TRBV7-9 and TRBJ1-4, is DTGVSQNPRHKITKRGQNVTFRCDPISEHNRLYWYRQTLGQGPEFLTYFQNEAQLEKSRLLSDRFSAERPKGSFSTLEIQRTEQGDSAMYLCASIRSAAANEKLFFGSGTQLSVL.

The chain combines TRBV5-6 with TRBJ1-2; D gene unclear. The ends were cut back, 0 bases at V and 4 bases at J, with 7 bases in the middle. CDR1 is SGHDT, CDR2 YYEEEE, per germline. The CDR3 contains 13 residues. The CDR3 reads CASSLDRVYGYTF. In DNA form, the CDR3 reads TGTGCCAGCAGCTTGGACAGAGTCTATGGCTACACCTTC.

The genes are TRBV18 and TRBJ2-3; D not resolved. Germline CDR1 KGHSH, CDR2 LQKENI. Trimming removed 3 bases from V and 6 bases from J, with 7 bases in between. The CDR3 covers 12 residues. CDR3 nucleotide sequence: TGTGCCAGCTCACCGACTGAGGATACGCAGTATTTT. Protein: CASSPTEDTQYF.

Remarks on this clone: The identical CDR3 is also encoded by other nucleotide sequences in the sample. The CDR3 DNA reads as TGTGCCTGGAGTCGAGACAGACCCTATGGCTACACCTTC. This gives the protein CAWSRDRPYGYTF. The chain combines TRBV30 with TRBJ1-2, with D maybe TRBD1 (5 bases). Germline CDR1 reads GTSNPN; CDR2 reads SVGIG (reference sequence). The CDR3 consists of 13 residues. V lost 2 bases, J lost 4 bases, and 11 bases lay in between.

The V and J genes are TRBV14 and TRBJ1-1, with unresolved D. Trimming removed 4 bases from V and 1 base from J, with 10 bases in between. Germline V lookup: CDR1 SGHDN, CDR2 FVKESK. This CDR3 comprises 14 residues. The CDR3 DNA follows: TGTGCCAGCAGCCCGTCGGGGAGGAACACTGAAGCTTTCTTT. Its translation: CASSPSGRNTEAFF.

The chain carries TRBV5-1 and TRBJ2-2; 10 positions match TRBD1. V shed 0 bases, J shed 5 bases, and the junction held 7 bases outside the gene matches. The CDR3 runs to 17 residues. Germline CDR1 reads SGHRS; CDR2 reads YFSETQ. CDR3 nucleotides: TGCGCCAGCAGCTTGGATCCCGACAGGGGGCTGACCGGGGAGCTGTTTTTT. This sequence encodes CASSLDPDRGLTGELFF.

As DNA, the CDR3 is TGCGCCAGCAGCCCGACAGGGGGCGGGGAGACCCAGTACTTC. Protein product: CASSPTGGGETQYF. The genes are TRBV5-1 and TRBJ2-5; 10 bases match TRBD1. In germline, CDR1 is SGHRS, CDR2 YFSETQ. Trimming cost V 4 bases and J 5 bases; bases outside gene matches: 5. The length of the CDR3 is 14 residues. The full variable domain, in which reference TRBV5-1 and TRBJ2-5 provide the parts outside the CDR3, is KAGVTQTPRYLIKTRGQQVTLSCSPISGHRSVSWYQQTPGQGLQFLFEYFSETQRNKGNFPGRFSGRQFSNSRSEMNVSTLELGDSALYLCASSPTGGGETQYFGPGTRLLVL.

This chain links TRBV15 with TRBJ1-5, with a weak D call TRBD1 (6 bases). The CDR3 has 15 residues. Germline CDR1 LNHNV, CDR2 YYDKDF (reference sequence). Trimming stripped 9 bases from V and 0 bases from J, with 15 bases between. CDR3 amino acids: CATGPGQNSNQPQHF. CDR3 sequence (DNA): TGTGCCACTGGTCCGGGACAAAATAGCAATCAGCCCCAGCATTTT.

The J gene is TRBJ1-1, the V gene TRBV3-1 (or the pseudogene TRBV3-2), with 10 bases identical to TRBD1. CDR1 and CDR2 from the germline V gene are LGHDT and YNNKEL (reference sequence). After removal of 1 base from V and 3 bases from J, the junction contained 11 bases not matched to a gene. CDR3 length: 18 amino acids. CDR3 amino acids: CASSQGDRGTNWDTEAFF. The CDR3 coding sequence is TGTGCCAGCAGCCAAGGGGACAGGGGTACTAATTGGGACACTGAAGCTTTCTTT.

This clone was seen ten or more times. The rearrangement joins TRBV2 to TRBJ2-5; perhaps TRBD2 as D (7 bases). This CDR3 has 15 residues. V lost 3 bases and J lost 1, with 12 bases in between. The germline gives CDR1 SNHLY, CDR2 FYNNEI. The CDR3 sequence is CASSEWGGLQETQYF. As DNA, the CDR3 is TGTGCCAGCAGTGAGTGGGGGGGCCTCCAAGAGACCCAGTACTTC.

The genes are TRBV21-1 and TRBJ2-5; TRBD1 is the table's D call and was not checked against the DNA. TRBV21-1 is a listed pseudogene. The CDR3 has 15 amino acids. The CDR3, as DNA: TGTGCCAGCAGCAAAGCGATGGGGCTGGGAGAGACCCAGTACTTC. This sequence encodes CASSKAMGLGETQYF.